This T cell receptor (beta chain) was profiled in a study of cytomegalovirus exposure and HLA in healthy donors. PCR primers comprised 60 Vbeta and 13 Jbeta primers. Sequenced by immunoSEQ multiplex PCR; TCRdb stores in-frame clones only, minus some. The sample lists more than 200,000 clones, 82% seen once, with roughly 6% in the top ten. The sample taken for sequencing was PBMCs. The receptor was isolated from a man aged 35 to 55 in good health and CMV-seropositive.

The CDR3 loop is CASSLSGTGGNTEAFF. The CDR3 region has the DNA TGTGCCAGCAGTTTATCGGGTACAGGGGGGAACACTGAAGCTTTCTTT. This chain links TRBV27 with TRBJ1-1, with 8 bases matching TRBD1. The CDR3 covers 16 residues. CDR1 is MNHEY, CDR2 SMNVEV, per germline (reference sequence). V shed 0 bases and J 1 base; nucleotides not matched to a gene: 4.